Below are 32 T cell receptor beta chains sequenced from a single sample in a study of T cell changes during pregnancy in multiple sclerosis. TCRdb's copy holds only in-frame clones and misses some; the assay was immunoSEQ multiplex PCR. The repertoire holds roughly 44,000 clones, with 88% as singletons. The material was CD8+ T cells from peripheral blood mononuclear cells, obtained after pregnancy. The receptors derive from a female donor in good health, enrolled as a control in a pregnancy study.

The chain couples TRBV7-6 to TRBJ1-1; 10 bases are shared with TRBD1. Germline trimming cut 1 base from V and 1 base from J; bases unmatched to any gene: 6. The CDR3 runs to 17 residues. Per the germline V gene, CDR1 is SGHVS and CDR2 is FNYEAQ. The CDR3 protein is CASSLEVGTGANTEAFF. CDR3 bases: TGTGCCAGCAGCTTAGAAGTCGGGACAGGGGCGAACACTGAAGCTTTCTTT.

Here the CDR3 reads CASSEGTGWDEQYF. CDR3 in DNA: TGTGCCAGCAGTGAAGGTACAGGGTGGGACGAGCAGTACTTC. The gene calls are TRBV2 and TRBJ2-7; a weak D match, TRBD1 (6 bases). Trimming removed 1 base from V and 5 bases from J, with 12 bases in between. The CDR3 totals 14 residues. The germline V gene has CDR1 SNHLY and CDR2 FYNNEI.

With regard to this clone: The junction differs from germline at one of its ends, possibly a read error. The chain combines TRBV4-3 with TRBJ1-1; no clear D gene. This CDR3 is built from 14 residues. Germline CDR1 and CDR2: LGHNA and YSLEER. CDR3 sequence: CASSQDRGDTEAFF. The CDR3 bases are TGCGCCAGCAGCCAAGATCGGGGTGACACAGAAGCTTTCTTT.

CDR3 bases: TGTGCCAGCAGTTACGCGCGGACAGGGGGCGTCTCCGAGCAGTACTTC. Translating gives CASSYARTGGVSEQYF. The genes are TRBV6-5 and TRBJ2-7; 11 nucleotides agree with TRBD1. The CDR3 sequence is 16 residues long. J lost 6 bases, V lost 2 bases, and 9 bases had no gene match. Germline V CDR1 and CDR2: MNHEY, SVGAGI.

The CDR3, as DNA: TGTGCCAGCAGTCCAGGGGGCGCGGAGACCCAGTACTTC. Its translation: CASSPGGAETQYF. This chain uses TRBV27 with TRBJ2-5, with 8 bases fitting TRBD1. The CDR3 covers 13 residues. The V and J ends lost 5 bases and 5 bases, in that order; junction bases with no gene match: 4. In germline, CDR1 is MNHEY, CDR2 SMNVEV (reference sequence).

This chain links TRBV9 with TRBJ1-2, with a possible D match to TRBD1 (6 bases). Germline V gene lookup returns CDR1 SGDLS and CDR2 YYNGEE. The CDR3 length is 14 residues. Between the trimmed V and J ends, which lost 7 bases and 4 bases, there was a span of 17 bases. The chain's CDR3 is CASGGGTSFYGYTF. For the CDR3, the DNA is TGTGCCAGCGGGGGGGGGACATCCTTCTATGGCTACACCTTC. Full variable domain (missing parts from reference TRBV9 and TRBJ1-2): DSGVTQTPKHLITATGQRVTLRCSPRSGDLSVYWYQQSLDQGLQFLIQYYNGEERAKGNILERFSAQQFPDLHSELNLSSLELGDSALYFCASGGGTSFYGYTFGSGTRLTVV.

This clone has a handful of counts. V is TRBV2 and J is TRBJ1-6; D uncertain. Germline CDR1 and CDR2: SNHLY and FYNNEI. V was shortened by 6 bases and J by 10 bases, with 7 bases between the two germline ends. The CDR3 is 11 amino acids. This chain's CDR3 is CASRAGSPLHF. CDR3 in DNA: TGTGCCAGCAGAGCGGGGTCACCCCTCCACTTT.

V usage is TRBV5-4 and J usage is TRBJ2-1; TRBD2 aligns across 8 bases. The CDR3 length is 14 residues. Looked up from germline, CDR1 is SGHNT and CDR2 is YYREEE (reference sequence). The V segment lost 9 bases and the J segment 3 bases; nucleotides outside the gene matches: 8. The CDR3 DNA sequence: TGTGCCATCCCGGGGGGGGACTTCTACAATGAGCAGTTCTTC. Amino acids: CAIPGGDFYNEQFF.

This chain connects TRBV7-9 to TRBJ2-3; TRBD2 is a possible D gene (5 bases). Trimming took off 6 bases at V and 0 bases at J, with 10 bases between the two ends. The CDR3 is 14 residues long. Per germline, CDR1 SEHNR and CDR2 FQNEAQ (reference sequence). In DNA form, the CDR3 reads TGTGCCAGCAGTCATGAGGGCAGCACAGATACGCAGTATTTT. Translation: CASSHEGSTDTQYF.

The chain links TRBV6-5 to TRBJ1-2; the match to TRBD1 covers 7 bases. V dropped 5 bases and J dropped 5; count of bases not matched to a gene: 11. The CDR3 extends over 15 amino acids. Per germline, CDR1 MNHEY and CDR2 SVGAGI. As DNA, the CDR3 is TGTGCCAGCAGTCCAACAGGGGCCTCAATGTATGGCTACACCTTC. It is translated as CASSPTGASMYGYTF.

V usage is TRBV5-1 and J usage is TRBJ2-7; a possible D gene is TRBD2 (5 bases). The CDR3 runs 13 residues. Germline lookup yields CDR1 SGHRS and CDR2 YFSETQ. V was shortened by 0 bases and J by 7 bases, with 11 bases between the two germline ends. The CDR3 sequence is CASSLETGKEQYF. CDR3 nucleotide sequence: TGCGCCAGCAGCTTGGAAACGGGGAAAGAGCAGTACTTC.

This clone was seen a single time. This CDR3 is CASSYEGGETQYF. In DNA form, the CDR3 reads TGTGCCAGCAGTTATGAGGGTGGAGAGACCCAGTACTTC. The chain uses TRBV6-5 and TRBJ2-5, with D possibly matching TRBD2 (5 bases). V lost 3 bases to trimming and J lost 4 bases, with 9 bases between them. The V gene's germline CDR1 is MNHEY and CDR2 SVGAGI. The CDR3 has 13 amino acids.

This sequence joins TRBV28 and TRBJ1-6, with D possibly matching TRBD1 (5 bases). V lost 7 bases, J lost 3 bases, and 10 bases lay in between. The CDR3 covers 14 residues. CDR1 is MDHEN and CDR2 is SYDVKM in the germline V gene. CDR3 residues: CASTAGNYNSPLHF. The CDR3 nucleotides are TGTGCCAGCACGGCAGGGAACTATAATTCACCCCTCCACTTT.

The V call is TRBV7-9, the J call TRBJ1-1; D ambiguous. V shed 6 bases and J shed 0 bases, with 14 bases lying between them. CDR1 SEHNR and CDR2 FQNEAQ come from the germline V gene (reference sequence). CDR3 size: 15 residues. The CDR3 region has the DNA TGTGCCAGCAGTCTACTATCGAACATGAACACTGAAGCTTTCTTT. Its protein product is CASSLLSNMNTEAFF. Combining the CDR3 with reference TRBV7-9 and TRBJ1-1 gives the whole variable domain DTGVSQNPRHKITKRGQNVTFRCDPISEHNRLYWYRQTLGQGPEFLTYFQNEAQLEKSRLLSDRFSAERPKGSFSTLEIQRTEQGDSAMYLCASSLLSNMNTEAFFGQGTRLTVV.

The rearrangement uses TRBV29-1 and TRBJ2-7; D not resolved. Germline-derived CDR1 and CDR2 are SQVTM and ANQGSEA. V was trimmed by 4 bases and J by 2 bases, leaving 3 bases between them. The CDR3 consists of 10 residues. The CDR3 region is CSVATYEQYF. Here the CDR3 DNA reads TGCAGCGTTGCTACCTACGAGCAGTACTTC.

CDR3 region: CASSPRGRGEKLFF. CDR3 in DNA: TGTGCCAGCAGTCCCCGAGGGCGCGGGGAAAAACTGTTTTTT. The genes are TRBV27 and TRBJ1-4; D remains ambiguous. CDR3 length: 14 residues. Trimming took 5 bases from V and 8 from J, leaving 15 bases between them. The germline V gene encodes CDR1 MNHEY and CDR2 SMNVEV (reference sequence).

J is TRBJ1-1 and V is TRBV5-1; D gene uncertain. In germline, CDR1 is SGHRS, CDR2 YFSETQ. The CDR3 covers 13 residues. V was pared by 0 bases and J by 11 bases, with 14 bases between. The CDR3 DNA reads as TGCGCCAGCAGCTTGGCCTATGGGTCGGGGGCTTTCTTT. Protein sequence: CASSLAYGSGAFF.

The V gene is TRBV11-2, the J gene TRBJ2-5; 8 bases align to TRBD2. With 2 bases clipped from V and 1 base from J, the junction kept 6 bases outside the gene matches. Looked up from germline, CDR1 is SGHAT and CDR2 is FQNNGV. This CDR3 contains 16 residues. This CDR3 reads CASSLPASGRQETQYF. The CDR3 DNA is TGTGCCAGCAGCTTACCGGCTAGCGGGCGCCAAGAGACCCAGTACTTC.

The chain is built from TRBV6-5 and TRBJ2-5; D perhaps matches TRBD1 (6 bases). Germline V lookup: CDR1 MNHEY, CDR2 SVGAGI. Trimming removed 0 bases from V and 3 bases from J, with 11 bases in between. This CDR3 region has 15 residues. CDR3 sequence: CASSYSTRGEETQYF. Written as DNA, the CDR3 is TGTGCCAGCAGTTACTCGACCAGGGGCGAAGAGACCCAGTACTTC.

The V and J genes are TRBV5-4 and TRBJ1-2; no clear D. Germline V gene data show CDR1 as SGHNT and CDR2 as YYREEE (reference sequence). The CDR3 is made up of 13 amino acids. V lost 2 bases, J lost 6 bases, and 11 bases lay in between. CDR3 sequence (DNA): TGTGCCAGCAGCTTTGTCGCCTCGGATGGCTACACCTTC. Translated, it gives CASSFVASDGYTF.

Only one count was recorded for this clone. In DNA, the CDR3 is TGTGCCAGCAGCTTAGATCGCCCAGTCCTCCGGGGGGAACCCCTCCACTTT. Protein product: CASSLDRPVLRGEPLHF. V is TRBV11-2 and J is TRBJ1-6; tentative D call: TRBD1 (5 bases). V was cut by 0 bases and J by 12 bases, with 21 bases left in between. The CDR3 extends over 17 amino acids. Germline CDR1 and CDR2: SGHAT and FQNNGV.

The DNA for the CDR3 is TGTGCCAGCGGCCCTGAAGCTTTCTTT. Translating it yields CASGPEAFF. The V and J genes are TRBV21-1 and TRBJ1-1; the table's TRBD1 call for D was not verified on the DNA. TRBV21-1 is an annotated pseudogene. CDR3 length equals 9 residues.

V usage is TRBV9 and J usage is TRBJ2-1; maybe TRBD1 (6 bases). This CDR3 region has 13 residues. Germline CDR1 and CDR2: SGDLS and YYNGEE. V was pared by 3 bases and J by 6 bases, with 10 bases between. The CDR3 is CASSERQANEQFF. DNA for the CDR3: TGTGCCAGCAGCGAGAGACAGGCCAATGAGCAGTTCTTC.

J is TRBJ1-5 and V is TRBV28; D not certain. This CDR3 spans 14 amino acids. Germline V lookup: CDR1 MDHEN, CDR2 SYDVKM. Trimming left V 5 bases short and J 0 bases short, with 8 bases between. The CDR3, as DNA: TGTGCCAGCAGTGATCAGGTTAGCAATCAGCCCCAGCATTTT. Its translation: CASSDQVSNQPQHF.

The chain carries TRBV27 and TRBJ1-2, with 7 bases that match TRBD1. Trimming removed 3 bases from V and 4 bases from J; junction bases left unmatched: 2. The germline V gene has CDR1 MNHEY and CDR2 SMNVEV (reference sequence). The CDR3 loop spans 13 amino acids. The CDR3 is CASSFRGSYGYTF. The DNA of the CDR3 is TGTGCCAGCAGTTTCAGGGGGAGCTATGGCTACACCTTC.

This clone was recorded a few times. DNA of the CDR3: TGTGCCAGCAGAATCCCGGGCACTGAAGCTTTCTTT. Translated, it gives CASRIPGTEAFF. This chain uses TRBV27 with TRBJ1-1; D gene ambiguous. V dropped 6 bases and J dropped 4 bases, with 9 bases sitting between them. CDR1 is MNHEY, CDR2 SMNVEV, per germline (reference sequence). This CDR3 spans 12 amino acids.

The genes are TRBV28 and TRBJ2-2; 9 bases map to TRBD1. Germline values: CDR1 MDHEN, CDR2 SYDVKM. The CDR3 contains 16 residues. J gave up 7 bases and V 5 bases, and 11 bases lay outside the gene matches. The CDR3 bases are TGTGCCAGCAGTCGAGAACCGGGACAGGGAATCGGGGAGCTGTTTTTT. Its translation is CASSREPGQGIGELFF.

The chain employs TRBV11-2 and TRBJ2-1, with 14 bases fitting TRBD2. Trimming took 4 bases from V and 8 from J; bases not matched to a gene: 13. Looked up from germline, CDR1 is SGHAT and CDR2 is FQNNGV. The CDR3 is 18 residues long. CDR3 in DNA: TGTGCCAGCAGCTACTATGGACTAGCGGGGGGAGAGTTGGATGAGCAGTTCTTC. Translated, it gives CASSYYGLAGGELDEQFF.

The chain recombines TRBV7-9 with TRBJ2-7; the D gene is possibly TRBD2 (5 bases). Deletions cut 4 bases from V and 6 bases from J, with 10 bases between. The CDR3 runs 12 residues. Germline loops: CDR1 SEHNR, CDR2 FQNEAQ (reference sequence). The CDR3: CASSSPGSEQYF. The CDR3 nucleotides are TGTGCCAGCAGCTCCCCGGGGTCCGAGCAGTACTTC.

The V and J genes are TRBV7-9 and TRBJ2-7, with D possibly TRBD2 on 6 matching bases. V gave up 8 bases and J gave up 13 bases, with 24 bases separating them. Germline values: CDR1 SEHNR, CDR2 FQNEAQ (reference sequence). The length of the CDR3 is 13 residues. CDR3 sequence (DNA): TGTGCCAGCCAGGACCCGCCGGGACTTTTTTTCTACTTC. Protein: CASQDPPGLFFYF.

The chain combines TRBV27 with TRBJ2-2; 8 nucleotides match TRBD1. The CDR3 is 13 residues long. CDR1 MNHEY and CDR2 SMNVEV come from the germline V gene (reference sequence). Trimming cost V 7 bases and J 8 bases; bases outside gene matches: 6. CDR3 sequence reads: CASTSTGAGELFF. CDR3 nucleotide sequence: TGTGCCAGCACCTCGACAGGGGCAGGGGAGCTGTTTTTT.

The CDR3 coding sequence is TGTGCCTGGAGTGCCTATCACTCCTACGAGCAGTACTTC. This translates into CAWSAYHSYEQYF. The chain uses TRBV30 and TRBJ2-7; D gene uncertain. V was trimmed by 1 base and J by 0 bases, leaving 7 bases between them. The CDR3 runs to 13 residues. Per germline, CDR1 GTSNPN and CDR2 SVGIG (reference sequence).